Following are 3 T cell receptor beta chains from one sample sequenced in a study of T cell repertoires in cytomegalovirus infection. MiXCR was run by TCRdb on the reads, yielding one entry per CDR3 protein. The sample carries about 360,000 distinct CDR3 sequences, approximately 18% recorded once. Source material: PBMCs. All receptors come from a human donor in good health (CMV status not recorded). Some clones in this sample may be carry-over from other donors' samples.

This clonotype was detected a few times. The CDR3 is CSARSPRDSLYNEQFF. CDR3 sequence (DNA): TGCAGTGCTAGATCACCCCGGGACTCCCTTTACAATGAGCAGTTCTTC. The chain joins TRBV20-1 to TRBJ2-1, with a tentative D call TRBD2 (6 bases). The CDR3 runs to 16 residues. Germline V gene sequence: CDR1 DFQATT, CDR2 SNEGSKA (reference sequence). The V end was cut by 2 bases, the J end by 4 bases, with 18 bases between.

This clonotype has a handful of counts. V usage is TRBV12-3 or TRBV12-4 and J usage is TRBJ1-4; D unresolved. CDR3 length equals 12 residues. V lost 5 bases to trimming and J lost 8 bases, with 9 bases between them. CDR3 coding DNA: TGTGCCAGCAGTCGAAGGGTCGAAAAACTGTTTTTT. Residues: CASSRRVEKLFF.

The chain uses TRBV7-4 and TRBJ1-3; D is possibly TRBD1 (5 bases). The CDR3 runs 13 residues. V dropped 8 bases and J dropped 1 base, with 9 bases sitting between them. CDR1 SGHVT and CDR2 SQSDAQ come from the germline V gene. CDR3 protein: CASRGVSGNTIYF. DNA for the CDR3: TGTGCCAGCCGAGGGGTATCTGGAAACACCATATATTTT.